This note documents a single T cell receptor beta chain sequence. Its antigen is as yet unknown. The CDR3 extends over 14 amino acids. Germline CDR1 is SEHNR and CDR2 is FQNEAQ (reference sequence). Investigators sorted each CD8+ T cell subset in triplicate, taking 300,000 cells each time. A CD45RO-CCR7+CD27+CD95- phenotype identified naive CD8+ T cells. This sample is drawn from a study of CXCR3-negative and CXCR3-positive naive CD8 T cells. The study's findings and limits: Hydrophobicity of TRB CDR3s was greater in CXCR3-positive naive cells than in CXCR3-negative naive cells. Diversity ran similarly high across both naive subsets but far lower in memory CD8+ cells. From TRB CDR3 properties, TCR strength was inferred; surface CD5 did not differ between naive subsets.

The authors prepared UMI-labeled TRB cDNA libraries by 5' RACE. After re-calling the 5' RACE reads, TCRdb lists one entry per CDR3 protein, DNA absent. Its table records roughly 120,000 distinct CDR3 sequences. This clonotype originated in a human donor in good health. Some clones in this sample may be carry-over from other donors' samples. Sequenced: naive CXCR3+ CD8+ T cells from blood. Subset described: CD45RO-CCR7+CD27+CD95- naive CD8+ T cells expressing CXCR3 (TNR3+). The V call is TRBV7-9, the J call TRBJ1-4. The CDR3 loop is CASSLAATNEKLFF.